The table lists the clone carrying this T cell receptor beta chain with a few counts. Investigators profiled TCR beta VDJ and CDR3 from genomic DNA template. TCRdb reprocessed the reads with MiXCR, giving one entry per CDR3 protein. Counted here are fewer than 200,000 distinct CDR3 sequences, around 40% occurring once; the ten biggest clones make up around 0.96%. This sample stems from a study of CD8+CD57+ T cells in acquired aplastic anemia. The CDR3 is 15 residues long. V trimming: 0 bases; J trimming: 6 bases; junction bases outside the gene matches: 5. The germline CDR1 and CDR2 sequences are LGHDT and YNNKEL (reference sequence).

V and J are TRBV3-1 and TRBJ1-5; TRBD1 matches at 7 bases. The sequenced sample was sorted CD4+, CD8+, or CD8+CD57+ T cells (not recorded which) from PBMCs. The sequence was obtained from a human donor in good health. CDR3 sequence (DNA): TGTGCCAGCAGCCAAGATCACAGGGGAGGTCAGCCCCAGCATTTT. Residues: CASSQDHRGGQPQHF.